The 18 T cell receptor beta chains presented below share a single source sample, sequenced in a study of early T cells in non-severe SARS-CoV-2 infection. TCRdb passed the 5' RACE reads through MiXCR, listing each CDR3 protein once. The sample carries tens of thousands of distinct CDR3 sequences, around 12% recorded once. The source was whole blood, collected at baseline. The receptor set was obtained from an adult who was a healthcare worker with PCR-confirmed SARS-CoV-2 infection or an uninfected control (not recorded which).

There are a few counts of this clonotype. The V and J genes are TRBV7-9 and TRBJ2-2; unclear D gene. CDR3 size: 15 residues. In germline, CDR1 is SEHNR, CDR2 FQNEAQ (reference sequence). Trimming cost V 5 bases and J 0 bases, with 10 bases left between them. Here the CDR3 reads CASSPPPANTGELFF. DNA of the CDR3: TGTGCCAGCAGCCCTCCTCCCGCGAACACCGGGGAGCTGTTTTTT.

The V gene is TRBV29-1, the J gene TRBJ1-2; 10 nucleotides match TRBD1. The CDR3 length is 14 residues. Germline assignment: CDR1 SQVTM and CDR2 ANQGSEA. With V trimmed by 6 bases and J by 1 base, 5 bases remained unmatched. The CDR3 DNA reads TGCAGCGTGGGACGGACAGGGGGTAACTATGGCTACACCTTC. It yields the protein CSVGRTGGNYGYTF.

The sample holds many counts of this clonotype. This chain joins TRBV7-8 and TRBJ1-5; D is undetermined. V lost 3 bases and J 4 bases, leaving 7 bases between the germline ends. CDR1 is SGHVS and CDR2 is FQNEAQ in the germline V gene. This CDR3 region has 13 residues. The chain's CDR3 is CASSFGVNQPQHF. CDR3 DNA: TGTGCCAGCAGCTTCGGGGTAAATCAGCCCCAGCATTTT.

This clonotype came up many times. The chain links TRBV20-1 to TRBJ2-7; D tentatively fits TRBD1 or TRBD2 (6 bases each). Per germline, CDR1 DFQATT and CDR2 SNEGSKA (reference sequence). V lost 3 bases to trimming and J lost 6 bases, with 15 bases between them. This CDR3 has 13 residues. The CDR3, as DNA: TGCAGTGCTAGGACTAGGGGGACGGGCGAGCAGTACTTC. It codes for CSARTRGTGEQYF.

This clonotype was seen more than once but under ten times. This chain joins TRBV2 and TRBJ2-3; unclear D gene. From germline, CDR1 is SNHLY and CDR2 FYNNEI. V gave up 3 bases and J gave up 3 bases, with 16 bases separating them. The CDR3 extends over 16 amino acids. This CDR3 reads CASSEWLGGTTDTQYF. The CDR3 region has the DNA TGTGCCAGCAGTGAGTGGTTGGGTGGCACGACAGATACGCAGTATTTT. The variable domain in full, completed from reference TRBV2 and TRBJ2-3, reads EPEVTQTPSHQVTQMGQEVILRCVPISNHLYFYWYRQILGQKVEFLVSFYNNEISEKSEIFDDQFSVERPDGSNFTLKIRSTKLEDSAMYFCASSEWLGGTTDTQYFGPGTRLTVL.

The rearrangement uses TRBV20-1 and TRBJ1-2; 9 bases are a match to TRBD1. The CDR3 totals 18 residues. The germline gives CDR1 DFQATT, CDR2 SNEGSKA (reference sequence). V lost 0 bases to trimming and J lost 4 bases; unmatched junction nucleotides: 15. The chain's CDR3 is CSARDLARDRGDGYGYTF. The CDR3 DNA follows: TGCAGTGCTAGAGATCTTGCGCGAGACAGGGGGGACGGCTATGGCTACACCTTC.

This clonotype has at least ten counts. The chain carries TRBV6-6 and TRBJ2-1; D possibly uses TRBD1 or TRBD2 (5 bases each). Germline V gene sequence: CDR1 MNHNY, CDR2 SVGAGI (reference sequence). This CDR3 comprises 11 residues. Trimming took 6 bases from V and 8 from J, leaving 8 bases between them. The CDR3 coding sequence is TGTGCCAGCAGAGTGGGGGATGAGCAGTTCTTC. Its protein product is CASRVGDEQFF.

This clonotype was observed a handful of times. The CDR3 DNA is TGTGCCAGCAGCTTGGTTCAACTGACAGGGACTAACGAGCAGTACTTC. Its protein is CASSLVQLTGTNEQYF. The chain has TRBV7-2 and TRBJ2-7; D is possibly TRBD1 or TRBD2 (7 bases each). The V and J ends lost 3 bases and 5 bases respectively, with 20 bases between them. Germline CDR1 SGHTA, CDR2 FQGNSA. CDR3 length: 16 amino acids.

This chain connects TRBV2 to TRBJ2-5; TRBD2 agrees at 7 bases. J gave up 5 bases and V 2 bases, and 17 bases lay outside the gene matches. CDR3 length equals 18 residues. Germline CDR1 SNHLY, CDR2 FYNNEI. This chain's CDR3 is CASSEFVRLAGSGETQYF. CDR3 sequence (DNA): TGTGCCAGCAGTGAATTTGTCCGTTTAGCGGGTTCCGGGGAGACCCAGTACTTC.

The chain joins TRBV18 to TRBJ2-5; unclear D gene. Trimming removed 3 bases at V and 3 bases at J, with 5 bases between. Germline V lookup: CDR1 KGHSH, CDR2 LQKENI. The CDR3 contains 12 residues. CDR3 loop: CASSPSEETQYF. DNA of the CDR3: TGTGCCAGCTCACCGTCGGAAGAGACCCAGTACTTC.

The chain uses TRBV12-3 or TRBV12-4 and TRBJ2-7; TRBD1 agrees at 7 bases. With V trimmed by 9 bases and J by 6 bases, 5 bases remained unmatched. CDR3 length: 11 amino acids. CDR3 amino acids: CASRQGLEQYF. CDR3 DNA: TGTGCCAGTAGACAGGGTCTCGAGCAGTACTTC.

This sequence joins TRBV28 and TRBJ2-1, with 8 bases lining up with TRBD1. CDR1 and CDR2 from the germline V gene are MDHEN and SYDVKM. This CDR3 is 18 amino acids long. The trim removed 4 bases at V and 1 base at J, leaving 12 bases unmatched. The CDR3 region is CASSSPSFTGGSYNEQFF. The CDR3 bases are TGTGCCAGCAGTTCCCCTTCTTTCACAGGGGGGTCCTACAATGAGCAGTTCTTC. Using reference TRBV28 and TRBJ2-1 for the parts outside the CDR3, the full variable domain is DVKVTQSSRYLVKRTGEKVFLECVQDMDHENMFWYRQDPGLGLRLIYFSYDVKMKEKGDIPEGYSVSREKKERFSLILESASTNQTSMYLCASSSPSFTGGSYNEQFFGPGTRLTVL.

This clonotype was counted at least ten times. V usage is TRBV12-3 or TRBV12-4 and J usage is TRBJ1-3; no clear D gene. The CDR3 totals 13 residues. V lost 11 bases and J lost 4, with 15 bases in between. CDR3 residues: CACSPVGGNTIYF. CDR3 DNA sequence: TGTGCCTGTTCCCCCGTTGGGGGAAACACCATATATTTT.

This clonotype appeared many times. V gene TRBV20-1 combines with J gene TRBJ2-7, with a tentative D call TRBD2 (6 bases). Germline V gene sequence: CDR1 DFQATT, CDR2 SNEGSKA (reference sequence). This CDR3 has 14 residues. Trimming stripped 0 bases from V and 1 base from J, with 10 bases between. The CDR3 spells CSARDPRGSYEQYF. The CDR3 bases are TGCAGTGCTAGAGACCCGCGGGGTTCCTACGAGCAGTACTTC.

A few counts support this clonotype. The chain links TRBV11-2 to TRBJ2-7; 8 bases line up with TRBD1. CDR1 and CDR2 (germline): SGHAT, FQNNGV. This CDR3 has 16 amino acids. J gave up 6 bases and V 5 bases, and 15 bases lay outside the gene matches. The chain's CDR3 is CASSRTGTGFFAEQYF. CDR3 in DNA: TGTGCCAGCAGCCGGACCGGGACAGGATTCTTCGCCGAGCAGTACTTC.

The gene calls are TRBV29-1 and TRBJ2-3, with D possibly TRBD2 on 5 matching bases. Germline V gene data show CDR1 as SQVTM and CDR2 as ANQGSEA. This CDR3 contains 15 residues. V lost 0 bases to trimming and J lost 3 bases, with 13 bases between them. The CDR3 DNA sequence: TGCAGCGTTGAAGAGGCAGGAGGATGGACAGATACGCAGTATTTT. Encoded protein: CSVEEAGGWTDTQYF.

This clonotype was detected a few times. This sequence joins TRBV7-9 and TRBJ1-6, with 9 bases lining up with TRBD1. CDR1 is SEHNR, CDR2 FQNEAQ, per germline (reference sequence). The CDR3 extends over 14 amino acids. Trimming removed 8 bases from V and 10 bases from J; junction bases left unmatched: 9. The CDR3 DNA reads as TGTGCCAGCGGCGCGGGACAGGGACAATCACCCCTCCACTTT. Residues: CASGAGQGQSPLHF.

The chain couples TRBV18 to TRBJ1-5; D gene ambiguous. V shed 4 bases and J shed 4 bases, with 8 bases lying between them. The CDR3 extends over 13 amino acids. CDR1 and CDR2 from the germline V gene are KGHSH and LQKENI. CDR3 bases: TGTGCCAGCTCACGCACAGAAAATCAGCCCCAGCATTTT. Translated: CASSRTENQPQHF.